This T cell receptor beta chain emerged from a study of spatial heterogeneity in lung cancer. The CDR3 totals 13 residues. V shed 9 bases and J shed 3 bases, with 12 bases lying between them. Per the germline V gene, CDR1 is KGHDR and CDR2 is SFDVKD. This clonotype rates as large. A single record per CDR3 protein comes from TCRdb applying MiXCR to the 5' RACE reads. Of about 450 distinct CDR3 sequences in the sample, 20% to 25% were seen once. Time point in this sample: sample taken at primary tumor resection. The sequences come from normal lung tissue next to the tumor, collected at surgery. The V and J genes are TRBV24-1 and TRBJ2-3; D not resolved. The TCR comes from a male donor with early-stage non-small cell lung cancer. The CDR3 protein is CATGMEVTDTQYF. As DNA, the CDR3 is TGTGCCACCGGAATGGAAGTAACAGATACGCAGTATTTT.